Listed here are 20 T cell receptor beta chains from one sample, sequenced in a study of T cells after yellow fever vaccination. TCRdb reprocessed the 5' RACE reads with MiXCR, giving one entry per CDR3 protein. The table has about 200,000 distinct CDR3 sequences, around 3.1% seen once. This specimen consisted of CD4+ T cells sorted from PBMCs, obtained 10 days after the yellow fever booster vaccination. The origin of the receptors is a man aged 18 to 30 who received the YFV17D yellow fever vaccine.

The chain uses TRBV18 and TRBJ1-1; D is perhaps TRBD1 (6 bases). The CDR3 extends over 15 amino acids. Between the trimmed V and J ends, which lost 2 bases and 6 bases, there was a span of 16 bases. The germline gives CDR1 KGHSH, CDR2 LQKENI. Here the CDR3 reads CASSPSVGGVAEAFF. Here the CDR3 DNA reads TGTGCCAGCTCACCATCTGTGGGGGGCGTCGCTGAAGCTTTCTTT.

This clonotype has a handful of counts. The chain combines TRBV20-1 with TRBJ1-2, with D unclear. The CDR3 spans 16 residues. V lost 3 bases and J 4 bases, leaving 21 bases between the germline ends. Germline CDR1 DFQATT, CDR2 SNEGSKA (reference sequence). The CDR3 DNA follows: TGCAGTGCTAGCACCCAGAGGAGAGGAGTCGGCTATGGCTACACCTTC. This gives the protein CSASTQRRGVGYGYTF.

This clonotype has ten or more counts. The chain has TRBV24-1 and TRBJ2-1; 11 nucleotides agree with TRBD1. The CDR3 length is 15 residues. Germline trimming cut 3 bases from V and 6 bases from J; bases unmatched to any gene: 3. Germline CDR1 KGHDR, CDR2 SFDVKD. The CDR3, as DNA: TGTGCCACCAGTGATCCGGGGACAGGGGGCAATGAGCAGTTCTTC. The encoded protein is CATSDPGTGGNEQFF.

The sample holds a few counts of this clonotype. This rearrangement joins TRBV10-3 to TRBJ2-5, with 15 bases matching TRBD2. J was trimmed by 3 bases and V by 5 bases; bases with no gene match: 10. This CDR3 comprises 18 residues. Per the germline V gene, CDR1 is ENHRY and CDR2 is SYGVKD. Here the CDR3 reads CAISSRGTSGGNKETQYF. The CDR3 DNA sequence: TGTGCCATCAGTAGCCGAGGGACTAGCGGGGGGAATAAAGAGACCCAGTACTTC.

A few counts support this clonotype. The genes are TRBV5-1 and TRBJ2-1; 7 bases line up with TRBD1. Germline assignment: CDR1 SGHRS and CDR2 YFSETQ. V lost 3 bases, J lost 5 bases, and 5 bases stayed unmatched. The CDR3 has 14 residues. The CDR3 nucleotides read TGCGCCAGCAGCTATGGACAGGAGAACAATGAGCAGTTCTTC. Protein product: CASSYGQENNEQFF.

This clonotype came up many times. The V and J genes are TRBV7-9 and TRBJ1-1, with D perhaps TRBD1 (6 bases). Germline V lookup: CDR1 SEHNR, CDR2 FQNEAQ (reference sequence). The V and J ends lost 1 base and 3 bases respectively, with 18 bases between them. The CDR3 extends over 17 amino acids. The CDR3 protein is CASSLGAGGGPDTEAFF. DNA for the CDR3: TGTGCCAGCAGCTTAGGTGCGGGTGGGGGCCCGGACACTGAAGCTTTCTTT.

V usage is TRBV28 and J usage is TRBJ1-6, with D uncertain. V shed 5 bases and J shed 7 bases, with 15 bases lying between them. The CDR3 length is 15 residues. The germline gives CDR1 MDHEN, CDR2 SYDVKM. The CDR3 sequence is CASSRDTLPNSPLHF. DNA for the CDR3: TGTGCCAGCAGTCGTGACACTCTCCCAAATTCACCCCTCCACTTT. The whole variable domain, filled in from reference TRBV28 and TRBJ1-6, reads DVKVTQSSRYLVKRTGEKVFLECVQDMDHENMFWYRQDPGLGLRLIYFSYDVKMKEKGDIPEGYSVSREKKERFSLILESASTNQTSMYLCASSRDTLPNSPLHFGNGTRLTVT.

This clonotype showed up many times. V and J are TRBV27 and TRBJ1-5; a weak D match, TRBD1 (6 bases). CDR3 length: 15 residues. The V and J ends lost 6 bases and 2 bases respectively, with 14 bases between them. Germline CDR1 MNHEY, CDR2 SMNVEV (reference sequence). Here the CDR3 DNA reads TGTGCCAGCAGCCGAGGGGGAAGAGGCAATCAGCCCCAGCATTTT. Residues: CASSRGGRGNQPQHF.

This clonotype has at least ten counts. The chain has TRBV18 and TRBJ1-6; TRBD1 might be the D (5 bases). V was trimmed by 3 bases and J by 7 bases, leaving 10 bases between them. CDR3 length equals 14 residues. Looked up from germline, CDR1 is KGHSH and CDR2 is LQKENI. CDR3: CASSPGPRNSPLHF. In DNA form, the CDR3 reads TGTGCCAGCTCACCGGGACCGAGAAATTCACCCCTCCACTTT.

In this sample, this clonotype turned up many times. The J gene is TRBJ2-7, the V gene TRBV6-2 or TRBV6-3, with D possibly TRBD1 on 6 matching bases. V shed 6 bases and J shed 1 base, with 13 bases lying between them. Looked up from germline, CDR1 is MNHEY and CDR2 is SVGEGT. The CDR3 runs to 14 residues. The CDR3 is CASSRGPQSYEQYV. The DNA of the CDR3 is TGTGCCAGCAGCAGGGGCCCTCAATCCTACGAGCAGTACGTC.

This clonotype was found a few times. The genes are TRBV5-1 and TRBJ2-5, with 9 bases aligning to TRBD1. This CDR3 has 14 amino acids. The junction had 1 base not matched to a gene; V was cut back by 4 bases and J by 0 bases. Germline CDR1 and CDR2: SGHRS and YFSETQ. The CDR3 DNA follows: TGCGCCAGCAGCGGGACAGGGAACCAAGAGACCCAGTACTTC. It is translated as CASSGTGNQETQYF.

Comment on this clonotype: Germline is not matched at one junction end, which may reflect a read error. The V gene is TRBV27, the J gene TRBJ2-4; 7 bases are shared with TRBD1. Germline assignment: CDR1 MNHEY and CDR2 SMNVEV (reference sequence). CDR3 size: 15 residues. The CDR3 reads CTSSRKGASGNIQYF. CDR3 nucleotide sequence: TGCACCAGCAGTAGGAAGGGGGCTTCGGGAAACATTCAGTACTTC.

This clonotype was detected a few times. The chain recombines TRBV6-1 with TRBJ1-2; no firm D call. CDR3 length: 13 amino acids. The V gene's germline CDR1 is MNHNS and CDR2 SASEGT. The germline V and J ends were trimmed by 7 bases and 2 bases, with 11 bases remaining between them. The CDR3 DNA sequence: TGTGCCAGCAAGACTACCCTCAACTATGGCTACACCTTC. Residues: CASKTTLNYGYTF.

The genes are TRBV7-8 and TRBJ2-7; 10 nucleotides line up with TRBD1. CDR1 and CDR2 from the germline V gene are SGHVS and FQNEAQ. The CDR3 runs 15 residues. V gave up 5 bases and J gave up 3 bases; unmatched junction bases: 7. The CDR3 here is CASSPRTGGGYEQYV. CDR3 in DNA: TGTGCCAGCAGCCCCCGGACAGGGGGAGGCTACGAGCAGTACGTC.

This clonotype was seen at least ten times. This chain uses TRBV28 with TRBJ2-5; 8 bases match TRBD2. The CDR3 loop spans 15 amino acids. J was trimmed by 0 bases and V by 6 bases; bases with no gene match: 6. The germline V gene encodes CDR1 MDHEN and CDR2 SYDVKM. CDR3 coding DNA: TGTGCCAGCAGGAGGGCTAGCGGGTACCAAGAGACCCAGTACTTC. Protein product: CASRRASGYQETQYF.

This clonotype was picked up many times. The genes are TRBV7-2 and TRBJ2-7, with 14 bases that match TRBD2. This CDR3 spans 17 amino acids. Germline V CDR1 and CDR2: SGHTA, FQGNSA. Trimming at V came to 4 bases and at J to 3 bases, leaving 8 bases not matched to a gene. The CDR3 protein is CASSSGLAGGSFYEQYF. In DNA form, the CDR3 reads TGTGCCAGCAGCTCCGGACTAGCGGGGGGATCTTTCTACGAGCAGTACTTC.

This clonotype was counted a few times. This chain uses TRBV6-2 or TRBV6-3 with TRBJ1-2, with TRBD1 matching over 10 bases. CDR1 MNHEY and CDR2 SVGEGT come from the germline V gene. This CDR3 is built from 18 residues. With 7 bases clipped from V and 2 bases from J, the junction kept 16 bases outside the gene matches. The CDR3 loop is CASNKLTGTGAWNYGYTF. CDR3 coding DNA: TGTGCCAGCAATAAGCTCACCGGGACAGGGGCATGGAACTATGGCTACACCTTC.

In this sample, this clonotype turned up many times. The chain links TRBV5-1 to TRBJ2-5; possibly TRBD1 or TRBD2 for D (5 bases each). CDR1 SGHRS and CDR2 YFSETQ come from the germline V gene. The CDR3 runs to 13 residues. Trimming removed 3 bases from V and 7 bases from J, with 13 bases in between. The CDR3 loop reads CASSSTRDGTQYF. The CDR3 coding sequence is TGCGCCAGCAGCTCGACTCGGGACGGGACCCAGTACTTC. The whole variable domain, remainder taken from reference TRBV5-1 and TRBJ2-5, is KAGVTQTPRYLIKTRGQQVTLSCSPISGHRSVSWYQQTPGQGLQFLFEYFSETQRNKGNFPGRFSGRQFSNSRSEMNVSTLELGDSALYLCASSSTRDGTQYFGPGTRLLVL.

This clonotype has at least ten counts. V usage is TRBV6-2 or TRBV6-3 and J usage is TRBJ2-5, with a weak D call TRBD1 (6 bases). Germline CDR1 MNHEY, CDR2 SVGEGT. The CDR3 contains 13 residues. CDR3 sequence: CASHRDTQETQYF. The CDR3 DNA follows: TGTGCTTCACATCGGGACACCCAAGAGACCCAGTACTTC.

This chain uses TRBV24-1 with TRBJ2-5; possibly TRBD1 for D (7 bases). V was trimmed by 4 bases and J by 4 bases, leaving 18 bases between them. Germline lookup yields CDR1 KGHDR and CDR2 SFDVKD. This CDR3 has 16 amino acids. CDR3 protein: CATSEQTGRIGETQYF. For the CDR3, the DNA is TGTGCCACCAGTGAGCAGACAGGGAGGATTGGAGAGACCCAGTACTTC.